This T cell receptor beta chain was identified in a study of human T cells and chemical hapten exposure. On the study more broadly: Doses of diphenylcyclopropenone went to the patients' scalps weekly throughout the approximately 25-week study. Slight volume differences across pooled libraries mainly accounted for varying per-sample TCR yields. Findings and caveats of the study: Compared to controls, expanded TCRs made significantly more large clusters of similar CDR3s.

For the library, individual cDNA molecules each received unique molecular identifiers. TCRdb re-called the RACE reads with MiXCR, one entry per CDR3 protein. The top ten clones hold around 1.3% of a sample with approximately 79,000 distinct CDR3 sequences, about 9.4% of them seen once. Germline trimming cut 4 bases from V and 10 bases from J; bases unmatched to any gene: 11. This CDR3 has 15 residues. CDR1 is SGHRS and CDR2 is YFSETQ in the germline V gene. Time point defined: patch test 1, 2 weeks after DPC sensitization. Treatment specified: therapeutic diphenylcyclopropenone sensitization with weekly scalp DPC. This clonotype was seen many times. Its specificity is not known.

The sequence derives from a woman in her 50s with alopecia areata. Some clones in this sample may be carry-over from other donors' samples. This chain joins TRBV5-1 and TRBJ1-6; TRBD1 aligns across 7 bases. Sequences were derived from whole blood, sampled in connection with sensitization to the hapten diphenylcyclopropenone (DPC). This CDR3 reads CASSADAGGSSPLHF. The CDR3 nucleotides read TGCGCCAGCAGCGCCGACGCAGGGGGGAGCTCACCCCTCCACTTT.